The clone carrying this T cell receptor (beta chain) was detected a few times. This record comes from a study of blood T cell repertoires in COVID-19. Study at large: Acute and convalescent COVID-19 samples came from the United States, Italy and Spain. T cells, B-cell-depleted T cells, or PBMCs supplied cDNA or gDNA.

Sequencing used immunoSEQ multiplex PCR; TCRdb keeps in-frame clones, though not all of them. The sample lists under 250,000 clones; around 88% were seen once. The sequence was collected from a man between 35 and 55 years old with active or convalescent COVID-19. Material: peripheral blood.

In nucleotides, the CDR3 is TGTGCCAGCAGTAGGAGACAGGGGGCCCTAAGCGAGACTGGGGCCAACGTCCTGACTTTC. Its protein is CASSRRQGALSETGANVLTF. V is TRBV28 and J is TRBJ2-6; TRBD1 matches 10 bases. Germline trimming cut 5 bases from V and 2 bases from J; bases unmatched to any gene: 15. The CDR3 spans 20 residues. CDR1 is MDHEN, CDR2 SYDVKM, per germline.